This passage covers 21 T cell receptor beta chains from one sample sequenced in a study of metastatic and nonmetastatic thyroid tumors. Thyroid surgery took place with no prior treatment in any patient. Through MiXCR, TCRdb re-clonotyped the PCR reads. Of about 39,000 clones in the sample, about 15% were seen once. The specimen sequenced was blood. These receptors all stem from a female donor with papillary thyroid cancer or a benign thyroid nodule (not recorded which). Some clones in this sample may be carry-over from other donors' samples.

V usage is TRBV11-3 and J usage is TRBJ2-2, with D unresolved. Germline values: CDR1 SGHNT, CDR2 YENEEA. With 3 bases removed from V and 3 bases from J, the gap between germline ends came to 2 bases. This CDR3 is built from 12 residues. The CDR3 reads CASSFDTGELFF. CDR3 nucleotide sequence: TGTGCCAGCAGCTTTGACACCGGGGAGCTGTTTTTT.

To note about this clone: Mismatch with germline at one junction end may stem from a read error. This rearrangement joins TRBV27 to TRBJ1-1; 9 bases agree with TRBD1. CDR1 and CDR2 from the germline V gene are MNHEY and SMNVEV (reference sequence). The CDR3 has 15 amino acids. The CDR3 region has the DNA TGTGCCAGCAGTTTACCTGGACAGGGGAACACTGAAGATTTATTT. It codes for CASSLPGQGNTEDLF.

This clone was seen at least ten times. The chain couples TRBV11-2 to TRBJ2-4; TRBD2 matches 7 bases. The CDR3 has 16 amino acids. V shed 0 bases, J shed 6 bases, and the junction held 8 bases outside the gene matches. Germline V gene sequence: CDR1 SGHAT, CDR2 FQNNGV. This CDR3 is CASSLESGGRGNIQYF. For the CDR3, the DNA is TGTGCCAGCAGCTTAGAGTCGGGGGGACGGGGAAACATTCAGTACTTC.

About this clone itself: Sequence at one end of the junction differs from germline and may be a read error. The genes are TRBV6-1 and TRBJ2-2; 7 bases agree with TRBD2. Germline V gene sequence: CDR1 MNHNS, CDR2 SASEGT. The length of the CDR3 is 14 residues. The CDR3 protein is CASSPSGGTEELFF. The CDR3 region has the DNA TGTGCCAGCAGTCCTAGCGGTGGGACCGAGGAGCTGTTTTTT.

This clone was recorded many times. CDR3 residues: CASFSGIPFNEQFF. CDR3 nucleotides: TGTGCCAGTTTTAGCGGGATTCCTTTCAATGAGCAGTTCTTC. The chain combines TRBV19 with TRBJ2-1, with 8 nucleotides matching TRBD2. Trimming cost V 8 bases and J 6 bases; bases outside gene matches: 9. The CDR3 runs to 14 residues. Germline CDR1 is LNHDA and CDR2 is SQIVND (reference sequence). Variable domain in full (rest from reference TRBV19 and TRBJ2-1): DGGITQSPKYLFRKEGQNVTLSCEQNLNHDAMYWYRQDPGQGLRLIYYSQIVNDFQKGDIAEGYSVSREKKESFPLTVTSAQKNPTAFYLCASFSGIPFNEQFFGPGTRLTVL.

The chain joins TRBV7-2 to TRBJ1-3, with 9 nucleotides matching TRBD1. CDR1 SGHTA and CDR2 FQGNSA come from the germline V gene. This CDR3 spans 15 amino acids. V was clipped by 5 bases and J by 3 bases; unmatched bases: 5. As DNA, the CDR3 is TGTGCCAGCAGCCCAAGGACAGGGGATGGAAACACCATATATTTT. Translated: CASSPRTGDGNTIYF.

This clone was picked up many times. The J gene is TRBJ2-4, the V gene TRBV11-2; 10 bases are shared with TRBD2. The CDR3 runs to 17 residues. After removal of 4 bases from V and 0 bases from J, the junction contained 6 bases not matched to a gene. The germline V gene encodes CDR1 SGHAT and CDR2 FQNNGV. The CDR3 bases are TGTGCCAGCAGCTCACGGACTAGCGGACTAGCCAAAAACATTCAGTACTTC. This encodes CASSSRTSGLAKNIQYF.

The chain combines TRBV7-1 with TRBJ2-1; TRBD1 matches 9 bases. TRBV7-1 has ORF status, its function being uncertain. This CDR3 is 19 amino acids long. V lost 3 bases to trimming and J lost 0 bases; unmatched junction nucleotides: 12. CDR3 bases: TGTGCCAGCAGCTCGTGGACAGGGGTAGTCAGGGGCTCCTACAATGAGCAGTTCTTC. Protein sequence: CASSSWTGVVRGSYNEQFF.

This clone was observed at least ten times. The rearrangement uses TRBV10-1 and TRBJ2-7, with 11 bases that match TRBD2. CDR3 length: 15 residues. Trimming at V came to 7 bases and at J to 2 bases, leaving 7 bases not matched to a gene. In germline, CDR1 is WNHNN, CDR2 SYGVQD (reference sequence). The CDR3 spells CASMRLAGRPYEQYF. CDR3 nucleotide sequence: TGCGCCAGCATGAGACTAGCGGGGCGTCCCTACGAGCAGTACTTC.

This clone was detected only a few times. The J gene is TRBJ2-5, the V gene TRBV6-1, with 11 bases identical to TRBD2. The V segment lost 5 bases and the J segment 3 bases; nucleotides outside the gene matches: 2. CDR1 and CDR2 (germline): MNHNS, SASEGT. The CDR3 length is 14 residues. Here the CDR3 DNA reads TGTGCCAGCAGTCGTAGCGGGAGGGAAGAGACCCAGTACTTC. Translation gives CASSRSGREETQYF.

This clone was seen a few times. Other DNA sequences of this sample code for an identical CDR3. The chain joins TRBV27 to TRBJ2-3; TRBD2 might be the D (6 bases). V was shortened by 0 bases and J by 0 bases, with 10 bases between the two germline ends. CDR1 is MNHEY, CDR2 SMNVEV, per germline (reference sequence). The CDR3 covers 16 residues. The CDR3 bases are TGTGCCAGCAGTTTATCGCCGGGAGTGAGCACAGATACGCAGTATTTT. It encodes CASSLSPGVSTDTQYF.

A note on this clone: Within the sample, other DNA sequences also encode this same CDR3. The J gene is TRBJ2-1, the V gene TRBV12-3 or TRBV12-4; D uncertain. V was trimmed by 5 bases and J by 5 bases, leaving 10 bases between them. The length of the CDR3 is 13 residues. The CDR3 sequence: CASSLSADNEQFF. CDR3 sequence (DNA): TGTGCCAGCAGTCTGTCGGCGGACAATGAGCAGTTCTTC.

This clone appeared a few times. Being one base from a much bigger clone, this may be a read error. The same CDR3 can be traced to other DNA sequences in this sample. V usage is TRBV2 and J usage is TRBJ2-5, with D perhaps TRBD1 (7 bases). V shed 4 bases and J shed 5 bases, with 11 bases lying between them. Germline V gene sequence: CDR1 SNHLY, CDR2 FYNNEI. This CDR3 has 13 residues. CDR3 DNA: TGTGCCAGCAGTGGACAGGGAGGCGAGACCCAGTACTTC. It translates to CASSGQGGETQYF.

The chain joins TRBV30 to TRBJ2-7, with TRBD2 matching over 8 bases. CDR1 and CDR2 (germline): GTSNPN, SVGIG (reference sequence). V trimming: 0 bases; J trimming: 6 bases; junction bases outside the gene matches: 10. The CDR3 length is 15 residues. The CDR3 spells CAWSVISGGALEQYF. The CDR3 DNA is TGTGCCTGGAGTGTAATCTCGGGGGGGGCACTCGAGCAGTACTTC.

This chain uses TRBV18 with TRBJ1-1; perhaps TRBD1 as D (5 bases). V was pared by 3 bases and J by 5 bases, with 10 bases between. The CDR3 contains 13 residues. Looked up from germline, CDR1 is KGHSH and CDR2 is LQKENI. The CDR3 region is CASSPQAGTEAFF. In nucleotides, the CDR3 is TGTGCCAGCTCACCCCAGGCAGGGACTGAAGCTTTCTTT.

This clone was observed many times. In nucleotides, the CDR3 is TGTGCCAGCAGCGCACGGACAGCCAACACTGAAGCTTTCTTT. This encodes CASSARTANTEAFF. The chain is built from TRBV2 and TRBJ1-1; possibly TRBD1 for D (6 bases). Germline V gene lookup returns CDR1 SNHLY and CDR2 FYNNEI. This CDR3 contains 14 residues. V lost 6 bases and J 2 bases, leaving 13 bases between the germline ends.

This clone was seen a few times. The chain couples TRBV19 to TRBJ1-5, with a weak D call TRBD1 (6 bases). Germline-derived CDR1 and CDR2 are LNHDA and SQIVND (reference sequence). This CDR3 has 15 amino acids. Trimming took 3 bases from V and 1 from J, leaving 10 bases between them. The DNA for the CDR3 is TGTGCCAGTAGTATGGGGGGGCGAAGCAATCAGCCCCAGCATTTT. It codes for CASSMGGRSNQPQHF. The whole variable domain, remainder taken from reference TRBV19 and TRBJ1-5, is DGGITQSPKYLFRKEGQNVTLSCEQNLNHDAMYWYRQDPGQGLRLIYYSQIVNDFQKGDIAEGYSVSREKKESFPLTVTSAQKNPTAFYLCASSMGGRSNQPQHFGDGTRLSIL.

This clone was detected many times. CDR3 sequence: CASSPRQGAIGGYTF. CDR3 in DNA: TGCGCCAGCAGCCCGCGACAGGGGGCGATCGGTGGCTACACCTTC. The chain employs TRBV5-1 and TRBJ1-2; 10 nucleotides align to TRBD1. Germline CDR1 SGHRS, CDR2 YFSETQ. Germline trimming cut 4 bases from V and 7 bases from J; bases unmatched to any gene: 10. The CDR3 has 15 residues.

This clone was seen a few times. This may come from a read error, since a much larger clone is one base off. V is TRBV19 and J is TRBJ1-4; TRBD1 might be the D (5 bases). The length of the CDR3 is 13 residues. The germline V gene has CDR1 LNHDA and CDR2 SQIVND (reference sequence). The ends were cut back, 9 bases at V and 7 bases at J, with 15 bases in the middle. CDR3 nucleotides: TGTGCCAGCCTGCGGGAGAGGGGTGAAAAACTGTTTTTT. Its protein is CASLRERGEKLFF.

This clone was counted between two and nine times. This chain uses TRBV6-1 with TRBJ2-5; D remains unclear. There are 12 residues in the CDR3. Deletions cut 4 bases from V and 1 base from J, with 4 bases between. The germline V gene has CDR1 MNHNS and CDR2 SASEGT. CDR3 protein: CASSAVQETQYF. Written as DNA, the CDR3 is TGTGCCAGCAGTGCAGTCCAAGAGACCCAGTACTTC.

The V gene is TRBV11-2, the J gene TRBJ2-1; 12 bases agree with TRBD2. CDR1 is SGHAT, CDR2 FQNNGV, per germline. The CDR3 totals 15 residues. With 2 bases clipped from V and 9 bases from J, the junction kept 5 bases outside the gene matches. DNA for the CDR3: TGTGCCAGCAGCTTACTAGCGGGGGGGTGTGGTGAGCAGTTCTTC. Its translation is CASSLLAGGCGEQFF. Combining the CDR3 with reference TRBV11-2 and TRBJ2-1 gives the whole variable domain EAGVAQSPRYKIIEKRQSVAFWCNPISGHATLYWYQQILGQGPKLLIQFQNNGVVDDSQLPKDRFSAERLKGVDSTLKIQPAKLEDSAVYLCASSLLAGGCGEQFFGPGTRLTVL.